This T cell receptor beta chain is drawn from a study of blood T cell repertoires in COVID-19. Participant ages covered roughly 18 to 89 years across around 25 US areas. During the 2 weeks before they entered the study, exposed participants had met someone with a PCR-confirmed or clinician-diagnosed COVID-19 case. The protocol was immunoSEQ multiplex PCR, while the TCRdb copy is restricted to in-frame clones and leaves out a portion. The repertoire includes 350,000 to 500,000 clones, roughly 84% of them detected once, and roughly 1.4% sits in the top ten. CDR3 size: 13 residues. Germline V gene sequence: CDR1 LNHDA, CDR2 SQIVND (reference sequence). V shed 2 bases and J shed 3 bases, with 7 bases lying between them.

This TCR came from a woman younger than 30 who had been exposed to COVID-19. This chain links TRBV19 with TRBJ1-1, with D unclear. Source material: PBMCs or T cells enriched from blood (not recorded which). CDR3 nucleotides: TGTGCCAGTAGTATACAGGCTGACACTGAAGCTTTCTTT. Residues: CASSIQADTEAFF.